The 24 T cell receptor beta chains presented below share a single source sample, sequenced in a study of blood T cell repertoires in COVID-19 (dated by TCRdb to 2020 to 2021). The protocol used for the library was the immunoSEQ multiplex PCR assay. TCRdb re-hosts the immuneACCESS table, in-frame sequences only. Its copies lack some clones; in the studies checked, an unresolved V gene accounts for under half of them, and the cause for the rest is not known. Counted in this sample were about 170,000 clones; around four fifths of them appeared once. Around 4.3% of the sample is in the top ten clones. Sequencing used PBMCs or T cells enriched from blood (not recorded which). The source of these receptors is a woman between 45 and 65 years old who had recovered from COVID-19.

V and J are TRBV19 and TRBJ2-3, with D possibly being TRBD2 (5 bases). Germline-derived CDR1 and CDR2 are LNHDA and SQIVND (reference sequence). V was shortened by 5 bases and J by 3 bases, with 18 bases between the two germline ends. The length of the CDR3 is 16 residues. CDR3 coding DNA: TGTGCCAGTAGTTTCGGACTTGGGTCGGGAACAGATACGCAGTATTTT. It is translated as CASSFGLGSGTDTQYF.

The CDR3 protein is CATLEDREPYEQYV. The CDR3 DNA follows: TGTGCCACACTCGAGGACAGGGAGCCCTACGAGCAGTACGTC. The chain recombines TRBV2 with TRBJ2-7, with TRBD1 identical over 8 bases. Germline V gene sequence: CDR1 SNHLY, CDR2 FYNNEI. This CDR3 spans 14 amino acids. V lost 10 bases and J lost 2; bases outside the gene matches: 10.

J is TRBJ2-2 and V is TRBV5-1; D is perhaps TRBD2 (7 bases). V was clipped by 7 bases and J by 0 bases, with 13 bases between them. The germline gives CDR1 SGHRS, CDR2 YFSETQ. The CDR3 extends over 15 amino acids. The CDR3 spells CASGRGDSNTGELFF. The DNA for the CDR3 is TGCGCCAGCGGGAGGGGGGACTCGAACACCGGGGAGCTGTTTTTT. Variable domain in full (rest from reference TRBV5-1 and TRBJ2-2): KAGVTQTPRYLIKTRGQQVTLSCSPISGHRSVSWYQQTPGQGLQFLFEYFSETQRNKGNFPGRFSGRQFSNSRSEMNVSTLELGDSALYLCASGRGDSNTGELFFGEGSRLTVL.

The chain recombines TRBV18 with TRBJ2-5, with D possibly being TRBD1 (7 bases). Trimming left V 3 bases short and J 2 bases short, with 10 bases between. Looked up from germline, CDR1 is KGHSH and CDR2 is LQKENI. This CDR3 is 14 amino acids long. The CDR3 bases are TGTGCCAGCTCACCGACAGGGAGGCAAGAGACCCAGTACTTC. Translating gives CASSPTGRQETQYF.

The rearrangement uses TRBV15 and TRBJ2-5; TRBD2 matches at 9 bases. The CDR3 sequence is 19 residues long. Trimming removed 1 base from V and 4 bases from J; junction bases left unmatched: 16. Germline CDR1 is LNHNV and CDR2 is YYDKDF (reference sequence). The CDR3 spells CATSRATRRGGRAGETQYF. CDR3 in DNA: TGTGCCACCAGCAGAGCGACCCGCCGGGGCGGGAGGGCTGGAGAGACCCAGTACTTC. Full variable domain (outside the CDR3, taken from reference TRBV15 and TRBJ2-5): DAMVIQNPRYQVTQFGKPVTLSCSQTLNHNVMYWYQQKSSQAPKLLFHYYDKDFNNEADTPDNFQSRRPNTSFCFLDIRSPGLGDTAMYLCATSRATRRGGRAGETQYFGPGTRLLVL.

This clone has only one observation. V and J are TRBV19 and TRBJ1-2; tentatively, D is TRBD1 (5 bases). Germline CDR1 and CDR2: LNHDA and SQIVND (reference sequence). The CDR3 length is 14 residues. Trimming stripped 3 bases from V and 3 bases from J, with 11 bases between. Written as DNA, the CDR3 is TGTGCCAGTAGTATTCTGGGGGGAGACTATGGCTACACCTTC. As protein: CASSILGGDYGYTF. The full variable domain, with the rest looked up from reference TRBV19 and TRBJ1-2, is DGGITQSPKYLFRKEGQNVTLSCEQNLNHDAMYWYRQDPGQGLRLIYYSQIVNDFQKGDIAEGYSVSREKKESFPLTVTSAQKNPTAFYLCASSILGGDYGYTFGSGTRLTVV.

V and J are TRBV7-2 and TRBJ1-1; possibly TRBD1 for D (6 bases). The V end lost 2 bases, the J end lost 0 bases, and 13 bases lay between the germline ends. Per the germline V gene, CDR1 is SGHTA and CDR2 is FQGNSA. The CDR3 is 16 residues long. Here the CDR3 DNA reads TGTGCCAGCAGCTTAATACGACAGGCCATGAACACTGAAGCTTTCTTT. This gives the protein CASSLIRQAMNTEAFF.

The chain links TRBV2 to TRBJ2-1; TRBD2 matches 10 bases. The length of the CDR3 is 14 residues. V was clipped by 9 bases and J by 7 bases; unmatched bases: 9. Germline V gene lookup returns CDR1 SNHLY and CDR2 FYNNEI. The CDR3 DNA sequence: TGTGCCAGGGAGGCTAGCGGGGGATTGAATGAGCAGTTCTTC. It encodes CAREASGGLNEQFF.

The chain links TRBV19 to TRBJ2-5; 9 bases are a match to TRBD1. V dropped 5 bases and J dropped 6; count of bases not matched to a gene: 7. The CDR3 loop spans 14 amino acids. CDR1 and CDR2 from the germline V gene are LNHDA and SQIVND (reference sequence). CDR3 sequence (DNA): TGTGCCAGTAGTCCAACGGGACAGGGCAAGACCCAGTACTTC. Protein sequence: CASSPTGQGKTQYF.

The V call is TRBV7-2, the J call TRBJ2-5; 8 bases match TRBD1. The V segment lost 5 bases and the J segment 5 bases; nucleotides outside the gene matches: 10. In germline, CDR1 is SGHTA, CDR2 FQGNSA. The CDR3 is made up of 15 amino acids. The CDR3 DNA reads as TGTGCCAGCAGCCAACAGGGGGGTGGAATGGAGACCCAGTACTTC. Encoded protein: CASSQQGGGMETQYF.

V usage is TRBV10-3 and J usage is TRBJ1-2; the match to TRBD1 covers 8 bases. The CDR3 loop spans 16 amino acids. Trimming cost V 6 bases and J 3 bases; bases outside gene matches: 12. The germline gives CDR1 ENHRY, CDR2 SYGVKD. CDR3 sequence: CAISRQPQGGDYGYTF. DNA of the CDR3: TGTGCCATCAGCCGCCAACCACAGGGGGGAGACTATGGCTACACCTTC.

The chain couples TRBV19 to TRBJ1-1; TRBD1 matches 7 bases. The germline V gene encodes CDR1 LNHDA and CDR2 SQIVND (reference sequence). This CDR3 is 15 amino acids long. V lost 7 bases, J lost 5 bases, and 13 bases stayed unmatched. The CDR3 protein is CASNPLGGANTEAFF. The CDR3, as DNA: TGTGCCAGTAACCCTCTAGGGGGCGCGAATACTGAAGCTTTCTTT.

J is TRBJ2-1 and V is TRBV29-1; 7 bases map to TRBD1. Germline CDR1 SQVTM, CDR2 ANQGSEA. The V segment lost 4 bases and the J segment 0 bases; nucleotides outside the gene matches: 6. CDR3 size: 15 residues. The CDR3 spells CSVVARQGSYNEQFF. CDR3 DNA sequence: TGCAGCGTTGTCGCGAGACAGGGCTCCTACAATGAGCAGTTCTTC.

The chain links TRBV19 to TRBJ2-1; 7 bases agree with TRBD1. This CDR3 is 16 amino acids long. Losses at the gene ends were 0 bases for V and 4 bases for J; bases not matched to a gene: 6. Germline-derived CDR1 and CDR2 are LNHDA and SQIVND (reference sequence). The CDR3 DNA reads as TGTGCCAGTAGTATAGATCAGGGGACAGCTTACAATGAGCAGTTCTTC. Its protein is CASSIDQGTAYNEQFF.

V is TRBV4-1 and J is TRBJ2-3; TRBD2 is a possible D gene (6 bases). Trimming removed 6 bases at V and 1 base at J, with 17 bases between. This CDR3 has 16 residues. The germline V gene has CDR1 MGHRA and CDR2 YSYEKL. CDR3 coding DNA: TGCGCCAGCAGAGCCTCAGCGGGCGCCCGCACAGATACGCAGTATTTT. Protein: CASRASAGARTDTQYF.

The V gene is TRBV2, the J gene TRBJ1-2; 7 nucleotides line up with TRBD1. CDR1 and CDR2 from the germline V gene are SNHLY and FYNNEI. The CDR3 runs to 14 residues. After removal of 9 bases from V and 2 bases from J, the junction contained 9 bases not matched to a gene. In DNA form, the CDR3 reads TGTGCCAGTTCCCGGGACAGAGGGAACTATGGCTACACCTTC. It encodes CASSRDRGNYGYTF.

The chain uses TRBV19 and TRBJ1-4, with D possibly TRBD1 on 5 matching bases. The ends were cut back, 7 bases at V and 7 bases at J, with 13 bases in the middle. CDR1 and CDR2 from the germline V gene are LNHDA and SQIVND (reference sequence). The CDR3 has 13 residues. CDR3 DNA: TGTGCCAGTAAGACCTCGCAGGGTGAAAAACTGTTTTTT. Translating it yields CASKTSQGEKLFF.

The chain has TRBV7-2 and TRBJ2-7, with D possibly matching TRBD2 (5 bases). V lost 0 bases, J lost 3 bases, and 9 bases lay in between. Per germline, CDR1 SGHTA and CDR2 FQGNSA. The CDR3 consists of 14 residues. In nucleotides, the CDR3 is TGTGCCAGCAGCTTAGCTAGCGCAAGCTACGAGCAGTACGTC. Encoded protein: CASSLASASYEQYV.

CDR3 sequence: CASSLVRTAREGTQYF. CDR3 bases: TGTGCCAGCAGCTTAGTTAGGACCGCCCGAGAGGGTACGCAGTATTTT. The gene calls are TRBV11-3 and TRBJ2-3; D perhaps matches TRBD2 (5 bases). This CDR3 is built from 16 residues. The germline gives CDR1 SGHNT, CDR2 YENEEA. Trimming removed 1 base at V and 8 bases at J, with 19 bases between.

This clone came up once. V gene TRBV15 combines with J gene TRBJ1-1; maybe TRBD1 (5 bases). The V end lost 2 bases, the J end lost 9 bases, and 19 bases lay between the germline ends. The CDR3 contains 15 residues. Germline CDR1 and CDR2: LNHNV and YYDKDF (reference sequence). The CDR3 DNA sequence: TGTGCCACCAGCAGAAAAGGACAAGGGGAGGTGAAAGCTTTCTTT. Its translation is CATSRKGQGEVKAFF.

The chain joins TRBV7-2 to TRBJ2-1; D is possibly TRBD1 (5 bases). V dropped 1 base and J dropped 7 bases, with 14 bases sitting between them. Germline V gives CDR1 SGHTA, CDR2 FQGNSA. The CDR3 is 15 residues long. The CDR3 reads CASSLVAAGANEQFF. CDR3 DNA: TGTGCCAGCAGCTTAGTCGCGGCTGGGGCTAATGAGCAGTTCTTC.

The V gene is TRBV6-1, the J gene TRBJ1-1; maybe TRBD1 (6 bases). CDR1 is MNHNS and CDR2 is SASEGT in the germline V gene. The CDR3 contains 13 residues. The V gene lost 3 bases and the J gene lost 11 bases, with 16 bases spanning the gap. CDR3 coding DNA: TGTGCCAGCAGTGACCCACAGGGAAGGGGGGCTTTCTTT. It is translated as CASSDPQGRGAFF.

The chain joins TRBV21-1 to TRBJ2-7; whether TRBD2, the table's D call, matches the DNA was not checked. TRBV21-1 is a listed pseudogene. The CDR3 runs to 16 residues. CDR3 DNA sequence: TGTGCCAGCAGCAAAGTGACAACTAGCGGGAACTACGAGCAGTACGTC. Translated: CASSKVTTSGNYEQYV.

The rearrangement uses TRBV2 and TRBJ1-2; tentative D call: TRBD1 (6 bases). Between the trimmed V and J ends, which lost 7 bases and 4 bases, there was a span of 22 bases. The CDR3 sequence is 16 residues long. Germline CDR1 reads SNHLY; CDR2 reads FYNNEI. In DNA, the CDR3 is TGTGCCAGCAAGGGGGGGCCCGGGGCTACCGCCTATGGCTACACCTTC. This encodes CASKGGPGATAYGYTF.